This T cell receptor (beta chain) was captured by sequencing in a study of blood T cells in healthy people across ages. Only a few counts were recorded for this clonotype. What it binds is not known. Study-wide points: There was a strong correlation between TCR beta diversity and naive T cell percentage. PBMCs that were unsorted prevented a conclusive naive versus antigen-experienced comparison.

The second PCR ran 7 to 11 cycles with a sample-barcoded 5' primer and J-beta primers. A template-switch adaptor containing 12 random nucleotides labeled each cDNA molecule. Any given sample supplied a minimum of 2.5 million CDR3-containing paired-end reads. Using its own MiXCR run on the 5' RACE reads, TCRdb lists one record per CDR3 protein. The sample yields some 900,000 distinct CDR3 sequences, less than 35% seen once. Trimming cost V 6 bases and J 8 bases, with 13 bases left between them. CDR3 length: 13 amino acids. Germline CDR1 and CDR2: MDHEN and SYDVKM. Sequencing was done on a sample of blood. The sequence came from a woman of 80 years or more in good health. The J gene is TRBJ1-4, the V gene TRBV28, with D unclear. The CDR3 region has the DNA TGTGCCAGCAGGGCCCCGGGAAGGGAAAAACTGTTTTTT. Protein: CASRAPGREKLFF.